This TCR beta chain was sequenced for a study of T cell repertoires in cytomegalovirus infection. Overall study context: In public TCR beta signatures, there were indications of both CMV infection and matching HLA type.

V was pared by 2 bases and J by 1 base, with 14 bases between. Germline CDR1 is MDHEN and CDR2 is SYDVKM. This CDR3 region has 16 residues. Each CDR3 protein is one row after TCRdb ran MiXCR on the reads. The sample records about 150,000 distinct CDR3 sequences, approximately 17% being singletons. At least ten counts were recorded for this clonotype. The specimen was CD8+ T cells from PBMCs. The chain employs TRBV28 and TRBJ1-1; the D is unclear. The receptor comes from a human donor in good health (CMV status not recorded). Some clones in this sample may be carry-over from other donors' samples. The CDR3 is CASSLVLASPNTEAFF. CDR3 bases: TGTGCCAGCAGTTTAGTTTTGGCCAGCCCGAACACTGAAGCTTTCTTT. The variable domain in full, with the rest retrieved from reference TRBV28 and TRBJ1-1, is DVKVTQSSRYLVKRTGEKVFLECVQDMDHENMFWYRQDPGLGLRLIYFSYDVKMKEKGDIPEGYSVSREKKERFSLILESASTNQTSMYLCASSLVLASPNTEAFFGQGTRLTVV.